This passage covers 25 T cell receptor beta chains from one sample sequenced in a study of cytomegalovirus exposure and HLA in healthy donors (dated by TCRdb to between 2016 and 2019). Libraries were made using the immunoSEQ multiplex PCR assay. TCRdb holds this immuneACCESS table with in-frame rearrangements only. Some clones are missing; in checked studies, unresolved V genes explain under half, and the rest has no known cause. The sample table holds 250,000 to 400,000 clones, of which 88% were seen once. Around 0.88% of the sample goes to the ten largest clones. Sequencing input: PBMCs. These receptors all stem from a man aged 30 to 45 in good health and CMV-seronegative.

The V gene is TRBV6-6, the J gene TRBJ1-5; 9 nucleotides align to TRBD1. The CDR3 runs to 15 residues. With 7 bases clipped from V and 4 bases from J, the junction kept 8 bases outside the gene matches. The germline V gene has CDR1 MNHNY and CDR2 SVGAGI (reference sequence). CDR3 coding DNA: TGTGCCAGCACCATCGTAGGGACAGGGAATCAGCCCCAGCATTTT. Translating gives CASTIVGTGNQPQHF.

The genes are TRBV5-1 and TRBJ2-7, with D perhaps TRBD2 (5 bases). Looked up from germline, CDR1 is SGHRS and CDR2 is YFSETQ. This CDR3 comprises 13 residues. V was pared by 3 bases and J by 2 bases, with 9 bases between. The CDR3 nucleotides are TGCGCCAGCAGCTGGACGGGGACCTACGAGCAGTACTTC. Encoded protein: CASSWTGTYEQYF.

The chain recombines TRBV28 with TRBJ1-2; D may be TRBD1 (5 bases). CDR1 and CDR2 from the germline V gene are MDHEN and SYDVKM. Trimming pared 5 bases from V and 7 bases from J, leaving 26 bases between. The CDR3 totals 17 residues. The CDR3 DNA reads TGTGCCAGCAGTGTGGGGGGGATCGAGGGAGTAATAAGTGGCTACACCTTC. Its translation is CASSVGGIEGVISGYTF.

J is TRBJ2-1 and V is TRBV29-1; TRBD2 agrees at 14 bases. The ends lost 6 bases at V and 9 bases at J; junction bases unmatched: 13. The germline CDR1 and CDR2 sequences are SQVTM and ANQGSEA. The CDR3 contains 16 residues. This CDR3 is CSVGPRLAGGPGEQFF. CDR3 coding DNA: TGCAGCGTCGGACCGAGACTAGCGGGGGGGCCGGGTGAGCAGTTCTTC.

The chain employs TRBV7-8 and TRBJ1-3; D is unclear. The CDR3 is made up of 15 amino acids. V lost 2 bases, J lost 0 bases, and 8 bases lay in between. Germline V gives CDR1 SGHVS, CDR2 FQNEAQ. CDR3: CASSLHSSSGNTIYF. Written as DNA, the CDR3 is TGTGCCAGCAGCTTACACAGCAGCTCTGGAAACACCATATATTTT.

This clone showed up just a few times. J is TRBJ1-6 and V is TRBV9, with TRBD1 matching 7 bases. The CDR3 is 15 residues long. The germline V gene has CDR1 SGDLS and CDR2 YYNGEE. Trimming took 0 bases from V and 6 from J; bases not matched to a gene: 3. CDR3 nucleotide sequence: TGTGCCAGCAGCGTAGCATACAGGGGTAATTCACCCCTCCACTTT. Protein sequence: CASSVAYRGNSPLHF. Supplemented by reference TRBV9 and TRBJ1-6, the full variable domain reads DSGVTQTPKHLITATGQRVTLRCSPRSGDLSVYWYQQSLDQGLQFLIQYYNGEERAKGNILERFSAQQFPDLHSELNLSSLELGDSALYFCASSVAYRGNSPLHFGNGTRLTVT.

This clone came up once. V gene TRBV14 combines with J gene TRBJ1-6; TRBD1 is a possible D gene (6 bases). V lost 4 bases and J 3 bases, leaving 13 bases between the germline ends. The germline gives CDR1 SGHDN, CDR2 FVKESK. The CDR3 extends over 16 amino acids. The CDR3 region is CASSRTGSGYNSPLHF. CDR3 DNA sequence: TGTGCCAGCAGCCGCACAGGGTCAGGCTATAATTCACCCCTCCACTTT.

The chain links TRBV5-1 to TRBJ2-3, with TRBD2 as a possible D gene (6 bases). The V gene's germline CDR1 is SGHRS and CDR2 YFSETQ. This CDR3 spans 16 amino acids. V lost 4 bases to trimming and J lost 6 bases, with 21 bases between them. CDR3 nucleotides: TGCGCCAGCAGCCCCGGGTTGGGCGGGGCCCCGGATACGCAGTATTTT. This gives the protein CASSPGLGGAPDTQYF.

The chain recombines TRBV10-3 with TRBJ1-2; 7 positions agree with TRBD1. The germline CDR1 and CDR2 sequences are ENHRY and SYGVKD. The CDR3 has 15 amino acids. V lost 2 bases to trimming and J lost 7 bases; unmatched junction nucleotides: 10. This chain's CDR3 is CAISEDQGDQRGYTF. CDR3 in DNA: TGTGCCATCAGTGAGGATCAGGGGGATCAGCGTGGCTACACCTTC.

This clone turned up a few times. As DNA, the CDR3 is TGTGCCAGCAGACAGGGTACTCAGCCCCAGCATTTT. Translating it yields CASRQGTQPQHF. V gene TRBV6-1 combines with J gene TRBJ1-5, with D possibly TRBD1 on 6 matching bases. The CDR3 contains 12 residues. Germline-derived CDR1 and CDR2 are MNHNS and SASEGT. The germline V and J ends were trimmed by 6 bases and 6 bases, with 9 bases remaining between them.

V gene TRBV27 combines with J gene TRBJ1-6, with TRBD1 matching 7 bases. The V gene end was trimmed by 5 bases and the J gene end by 8 bases; junction bases not matched to a gene: 6. The CDR3 sequence is 14 residues long. CDR1 and CDR2 from the germline V gene are MNHEY and SMNVEV (reference sequence). DNA of the CDR3: TGTGCCAGCAGTCCTGGGACAGCAGATTCACCCCTCCACTTT. Amino acids: CASSPGTADSPLHF.

This clone came up once. This chain joins TRBV5-6 and TRBJ1-6; D is perhaps TRBD1 (5 bases). Trimming shortened V by 1 base and J by 9 bases, and 14 bases separated the two germline ends. The CDR3 extends over 15 amino acids. Germline values: CDR1 SGHDT, CDR2 YYEEEE. The CDR3 loop reads CASSLWAGYSSPLHF. The CDR3 DNA sequence: TGTGCCAGCAGCTTGTGGGCAGGGTATTCTTCACCCCTCCACTTT.

The chain carries TRBV10-1 and TRBJ2-3, with TRBD2 matching over 11 bases. This CDR3 has 16 amino acids. The V gene end was trimmed by 1 base and the J gene end by 0 bases; junction bases not matched to a gene: 0. Germline V gives CDR1 WNHNN, CDR2 SYGVQD (reference sequence). The CDR3 here is CASSEWTSGSTDTQYF. The CDR3 nucleotides are TGCGCCAGCAGTGAGTGGACTAGCGGGAGCACAGATACGCAGTATTTT.

The V and J genes are TRBV19 and TRBJ2-3; 10 bases line up with TRBD1. The germline V gene encodes CDR1 LNHDA and CDR2 SQIVND (reference sequence). After removal of 5 bases from V and 4 bases from J, the junction contained 6 bases not matched to a gene. The CDR3 contains 15 residues. The DNA of the CDR3 is TGTGCCAGTAGTGGGACAGGGGATGTCGCAGATACGCAGTATTTT. Translated, it gives CASSGTGDVADTQYF.

V gene TRBV5-1 combines with J gene TRBJ2-7; 9 nucleotides agree with TRBD2. After removal of 1 base from V and 0 bases from J, the junction contained 5 bases not matched to a gene. Germline assignment: CDR1 SGHRS and CDR2 YFSETQ. The CDR3 totals 16 residues. CDR3 nucleotide sequence: TGCGCCAGCAGCTTGTTTGCGGGGGGGAGCTCCTACGAGCAGTACTTC. This encodes CASSLFAGGSSYEQYF.

V gene TRBV5-1 combines with J gene TRBJ2-1; 7 bases fit TRBD1. This CDR3 comprises 16 residues. V lost 4 bases, J lost 5 bases, and 12 bases stayed unmatched. Germline V gene sequence: CDR1 SGHRS, CDR2 YFSETQ. For the CDR3, the DNA is TGCGCCAGCAGCCAATTCACAGGGGCTGGCGACAATGAGCAGTTCTTC. Translating it yields CASSQFTGAGDNEQFF.

The V gene is TRBV6-4, the J gene TRBJ1-1; D is perhaps TRBD1 (6 bases). V lost 4 bases and J lost 0, with 9 bases in between. This CDR3 has 14 residues. Germline CDR1 and CDR2: MRHNA and SNTAGT. This CDR3 reads CASSGTGLNTEAFF. In DNA, the CDR3 is TGTGCCAGCAGTGGAACAGGGCTGAACACTGAAGCTTTCTTT.

There are a few counts of this clone. The chain recombines TRBV7-9 with TRBJ1-1; the D is unclear. The CDR3 sequence is 11 residues long. CDR1 SEHNR and CDR2 FQNEAQ come from the germline V gene (reference sequence). V lost 6 bases and J 3 bases, leaving 5 bases between the germline ends. CDR3 in amino acids: CASSPDTEAFF. As DNA, the CDR3 is TGTGCCAGCAGTCCTGACACTGAAGCTTTCTTT.

As for this clone: The junction and the germline gene differ at one end; a read error may be behind it. The chain couples TRBV6-1 to TRBJ2-1, with 8 nucleotides matching TRBD1. This CDR3 is 12 amino acids long. The germline gives CDR1 MNHNS, CDR2 SASEGT. This chain's CDR3 is CATGVAYNEQFF. In nucleotides, the CDR3 is TGCGCGACAGGGGTCGCCTACAATGAGCAGTTCTTC.

The chain joins TRBV7-2 to TRBJ1-5, with 7 bases matching TRBD1. The CDR3 has 15 residues. V was pared by 1 base and J by 3 bases, with 3 bases of the junction left unmatched. Germline loops: CDR1 SGHTA, CDR2 FQGNSA. CDR3 sequence reads: CASSLETGLNQPQHF. The DNA of the CDR3 is TGTGCCAGCAGCTTAGAGACAGGGCTCAATCAGCCCCAGCATTTT.

The rearrangement uses TRBV4-2 and TRBJ2-5, with D uncertain. The V end was cut by 0 bases, the J end by 2 bases, with 13 bases between. This CDR3 is built from 16 residues. Germline-derived CDR1 and CDR2 are LGHNA and YNFKEQ. Here the CDR3 DNA reads TGTGCCAGCAGCCAAGATATGTTGCTACGTCAAGAGACCCAGTACTTC. Amino acid sequence: CASSQDMLLRQETQYF.

The rearrangement joins TRBV4-2 to TRBJ1-5, with D perhaps TRBD1 (5 bases). The V gene's germline CDR1 is LGHNA and CDR2 YNFKEQ. This CDR3 region has 14 residues. Trimming cost V 6 bases and J 0 bases, with 9 bases left between them. CDR3 sequence: CASRDTNSNQPQHF. CDR3 nucleotide sequence: TGTGCCAGCAGGGACACGAATAGCAATCAGCCCCAGCATTTT.

The chain couples TRBV10-1 to TRBJ2-1; 12 bases align to TRBD1. The CDR3 sequence is 20 residues long. Germline CDR1 WNHNN, CDR2 SYGVQD (reference sequence). Trimming at V came to 3 bases and at J to 4 bases, leaving 16 bases not matched to a gene. CDR3 nucleotide sequence: TGCGCCAGCAGTGACTTCGGGACAGGGGGCCTTCCCAGAAATTACAATGAGCAGTTCTTC. Protein: CASSDFGTGGLPRNYNEQFF.

This clone came up once. V and J are TRBV30 and TRBJ1-6; D is ambiguous. The CDR3 is made up of 13 amino acids. CDR1 GTSNPN and CDR2 SVGIG come from the germline V gene (reference sequence). Trimming took 4 bases from V and 9 from J, leaving 13 bases between them. CDR3 coding DNA: TGTGCCTGGACAACAGCCGAACGTTCACCCCTCCACTTT. Amino acids: CAWTTAERSPLHF.

The rearrangement links TRBV6-5 to TRBJ1-4; unclear D gene. The CDR3 length is 15 residues. V lost 5 bases and J 8 bases, leaving 18 bases between the germline ends. CDR1 MNHEY and CDR2 SVGAGI come from the germline V gene. The CDR3 DNA sequence: TGTGCCAGCAGTCGAGCCGCAGCAAGAGGGGAAAAACTGTTTTTT. Amino acid sequence: CASSRAAARGEKLFF.